The clone carrying this T cell receptor beta chain was seen a handful of times. The data were obtained in a study of blood T cells in healthy people across ages. CDR1 and CDR2 (germline): SGHRS, YFSETQ. Trimming removed 1 base from V and 2 bases from J, with 12 bases in between. There are 15 residues in the CDR3. Combining a sample-barcoded 5' primer with a J-beta primer mix, a second PCR ran for roughly 7 to 12 cycles. TCRdb reprocessed the 5' RACE reads with MiXCR, giving one entry per CDR3 protein. The sample includes about 930,000 distinct CDR3 sequences, about 27% of them seen just once. Peripheral blood was drawn, around 9.4 milliliters per donor. This same sample was also taken into another study, of T cells of mothers and their children.

Sequencing was carried out using blood. The rearrangement links TRBV5-1 to TRBJ2-5; D not resolved. This clonotype was obtained from a middle-aged woman in good health. The CDR3 nucleotides are TGCGCCAGCAGCTTGTTCGGTCCAAAGCAAGAGACCCAGTACTTC. This translates into CASSLFGPKQETQYF.